The 3 T cell receptor beta chains given below trace back to one sample, sequenced in a study of cytotoxic CD8 clonotypes in ibrutinib-treated CLL. Data came from immunoSEQ multiplex PCR; TCRdb stores just in-frame clones and leaves some out. The table shows more than 6,000 clones, with roughly 71% occurring only once. The material was PBMCs, obtained before ibrutinib treatment. The receptors stem from a human donor with chronic lymphocytic leukemia.

Only a few counts were recorded for this clone. The chain carries TRBV2 and TRBJ2-5; a weak D match, TRBD2 (6 bases). The V end was cut by 1 base, the J end by 9 bases, with 21 bases between. Germline CDR1 is SNHLY and CDR2 is FYNNEI. The CDR3 has 16 amino acids. This CDR3 is CASSEDLAPPGVAQYF. DNA for the CDR3: TGTGCCAGCAGTGAAGATTTAGCGCCCCCGGGAGTTGCCCAGTACTTC.

The rearrangement joins TRBV7-9 to TRBJ1-2; 8 bases agree with TRBD1. V gave up 5 bases and J gave up 4 bases; unmatched junction bases: 6. Looked up from germline, CDR1 is SEHNR and CDR2 is FQNEAQ (reference sequence). The CDR3 has 14 residues. CDR3 coding DNA: TGTGCCAGCAGCACCACGGGACAGGCCTATGGCTACACCTTC. It codes for CASSTTGQAYGYTF.

CDR3 amino acids: CASSVGTGVDTEAFF. For the CDR3, the DNA is TGTGCCAGCAGCGTAGGAACAGGGGTTGATACTGAAGCTTTCTTT. V usage is TRBV9 and J usage is TRBJ1-1; TRBD1 matches at 7 bases. The V and J ends lost 0 bases and 5 bases, in that order; junction bases with no gene match: 7. Germline CDR1 reads SGDLS; CDR2 reads YYNGEE. This CDR3 contains 15 residues.